The clone carrying this T cell receptor (beta chain) was seen ten or more times. Antigen unknown. cDNA synthesis was performed by 5'RACE with 10-nucleotide random UMIs. The output of every sequencing run, over 160 million TCR-beta sequences, came from 15-18 subjects. TCRdb redid the calling of the 5' RACE reads with MiXCR, one entry per CDR3 protein. The sample carries roughly 62,000 distinct CDR3 sequences, roughly 10% recorded once. These data are taken from a study of neurological immune-mediated disorders. Study-wide points: The greatest TCR clonal expansion occurred in HTLV-1-associated myelopathy and the least in multiple sclerosis, which fell below healthy controls.

Trimming removed 3 bases from V and 4 bases from J, with 12 bases in between. Germline lookup yields CDR1 KGHSY and CDR2 FQNENV. The CDR3 length is 14 residues. The origin of this receptor is a man between 60 and 70 years old in good health. Material for sequencing was PBMCs. This chain links TRBV16 with TRBJ1-1, with a weak D call TRBD1 (5 bases). The CDR3 DNA is TGTGCCAGCAGCCAGACCAGGGATTCCACTGAAGCTTTCTTT. This encodes CASSQTRDSTEAFF.